The TCR beta chain under discussion was sequenced for a study of STAT5B mutations in CD4+ large granular lymphocyte leukemia. As for the study in general: Healthy donors showed HLA-associated enrichment of the CDR3 'QG' motif. Study outcomes and limitations: Compared with healthy controls (2/35), patient top clones favored TRBV06 (8/27). Main leukemic clonotypes were patient-specific, but approximately 25% appeared at low frequency elsewhere.

Sequencing was at survey level. The protocol was immunoSEQ multiplex PCR, while the TCRdb copy is restricted to in-frame clones and leaves out a portion. Of tens of thousands of clones listed, approximately 84% were seen once; the top ten hold 0.35%. Turning to this clone: As yet, its antigen is unknown.

The CDR3 length is 12 residues. CDR1 MNHEY and CDR2 SVGAGI come from the germline V gene. V lost 7 bases and J lost 5, with 9 bases in between. Specimen: CD4+ T cells from blood buffy coats. J is TRBJ2-1 and V is TRBV6-5; the D is unclear. The sequence derives from a human donor in good health. The CDR3 here is CASKSYHNEQFF. The CDR3 DNA is TGTGCCAGCAAATCTTATCACAATGAGCAGTTCTTC.